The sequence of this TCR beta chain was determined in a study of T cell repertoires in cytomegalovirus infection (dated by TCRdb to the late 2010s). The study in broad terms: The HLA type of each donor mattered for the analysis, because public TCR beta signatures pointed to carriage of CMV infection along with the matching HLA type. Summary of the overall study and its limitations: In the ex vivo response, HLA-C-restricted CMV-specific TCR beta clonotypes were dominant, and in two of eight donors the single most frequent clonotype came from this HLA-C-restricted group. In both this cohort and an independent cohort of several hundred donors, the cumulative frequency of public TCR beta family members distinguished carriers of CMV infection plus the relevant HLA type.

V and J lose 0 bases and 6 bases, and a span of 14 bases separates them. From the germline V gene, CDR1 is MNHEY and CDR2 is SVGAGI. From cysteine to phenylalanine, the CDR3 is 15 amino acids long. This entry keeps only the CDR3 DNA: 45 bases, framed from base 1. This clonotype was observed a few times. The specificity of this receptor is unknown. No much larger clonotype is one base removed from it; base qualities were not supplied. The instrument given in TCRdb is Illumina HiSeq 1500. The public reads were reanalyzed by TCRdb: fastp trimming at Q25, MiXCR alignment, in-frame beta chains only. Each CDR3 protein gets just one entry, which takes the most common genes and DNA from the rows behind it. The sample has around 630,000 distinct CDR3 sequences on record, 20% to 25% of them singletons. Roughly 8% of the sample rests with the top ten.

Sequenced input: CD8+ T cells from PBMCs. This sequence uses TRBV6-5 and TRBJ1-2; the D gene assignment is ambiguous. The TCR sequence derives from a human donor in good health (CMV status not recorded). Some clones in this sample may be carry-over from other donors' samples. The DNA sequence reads TGTGCCAGCAGTTACTCGGAGGGATCGGAGGATGGCTACACCTTC. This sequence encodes CASSYSEGSEDGYTF.